This T cell receptor beta chain was recorded in a study of follicular helper T cells after annual influenza vaccination. Study observations and caveats: Change in circulating plasmablasts correlated with ICOS+CD38+ cTfh clonality change.

The data were produced by immunoSEQ multiplex PCR, yet TCRdb's version contains in-frame clones alone and is incomplete. This table has 28,000 or so clones, 65% to 85% appearing once. As for time point: 2014-2015 season, pre-vaccination. Before and after seasonal inactivated influenza vaccination, adults gave blood for sorting CD4 subsets for sequencing. Community-dwelling subjects without influenza vaccination in the prior 6 months were enrolled. Each time point used about 40 to 100 mL of blood. Remarks on this clone: Its antigen is undetermined.

The J segment lost 0 bases and the V segment lost 4 bases, leaving 1 base of the junction unmatched. The CDR3 consists of 15 residues. Per germline, CDR1 SGHTA and CDR2 FQGTGA. The sequencing here drew on CXCR5+ CD38- circulating T follicular helper cells from blood, taken on the day of influenza vaccination. Stated subset: circulating Tfh, non-naive CD4+CXCR5+PD-1+ (ICOS+CD38+ or ICOS-CD38-). The J gene is TRBJ2-1, the V gene TRBV7-3; 9 positions match TRBD1. The source of this sequence is an adult who received the influenza vaccine. As DNA, the CDR3 is TGTGCCAGCAGCTCGGGACAGGGCTCCTACAATGAGCAGTTCTTC. Protein: CASSSGQGSYNEQFF.